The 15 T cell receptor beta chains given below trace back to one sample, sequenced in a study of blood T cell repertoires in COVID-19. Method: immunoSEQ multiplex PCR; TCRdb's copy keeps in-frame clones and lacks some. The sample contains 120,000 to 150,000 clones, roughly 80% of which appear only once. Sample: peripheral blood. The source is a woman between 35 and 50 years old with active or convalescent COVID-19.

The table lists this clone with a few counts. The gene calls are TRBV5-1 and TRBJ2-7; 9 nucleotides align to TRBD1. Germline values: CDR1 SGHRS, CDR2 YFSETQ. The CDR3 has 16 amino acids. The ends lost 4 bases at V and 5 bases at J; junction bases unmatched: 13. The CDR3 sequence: CASSPWVRGQGNEQYF. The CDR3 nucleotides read TGCGCCAGCAGCCCGTGGGTCCGGGGACAGGGAAACGAGCAGTACTTC.

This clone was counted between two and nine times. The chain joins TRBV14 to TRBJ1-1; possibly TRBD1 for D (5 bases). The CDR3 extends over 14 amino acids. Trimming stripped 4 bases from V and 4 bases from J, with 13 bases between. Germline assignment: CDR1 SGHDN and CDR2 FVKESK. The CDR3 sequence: CASSPMVRGTEAFF. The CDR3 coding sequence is TGTGCCAGCAGCCCTATGGTAAGGGGCACTGAAGCTTTCTTT. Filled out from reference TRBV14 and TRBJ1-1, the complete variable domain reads EAGVTQFPSHSVIEKGQTVTLRCDPISGHDNLYWYRRVMGKEIKFLLHFVKESKQDESGMPNNRFLAERTGGTYSTLKVQPAELEDSGVYFCASSPMVRGTEAFFGQGTRLTVV.

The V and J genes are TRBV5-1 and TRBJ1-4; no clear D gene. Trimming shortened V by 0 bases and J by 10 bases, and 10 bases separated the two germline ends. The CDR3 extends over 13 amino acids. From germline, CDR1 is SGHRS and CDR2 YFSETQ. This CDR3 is CASSLETVGKLFF. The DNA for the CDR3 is TGCGCCAGCAGCTTGGAAACAGTCGGAAAACTGTTTTTT.

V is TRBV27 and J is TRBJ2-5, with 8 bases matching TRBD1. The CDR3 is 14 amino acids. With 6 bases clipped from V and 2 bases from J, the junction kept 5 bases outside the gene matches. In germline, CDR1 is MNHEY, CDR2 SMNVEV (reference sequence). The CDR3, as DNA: TGTGCCAGCAGCCTAGGGACAGGTCAAGAGACCCAGTACTTC. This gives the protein CASSLGTGQETQYF.

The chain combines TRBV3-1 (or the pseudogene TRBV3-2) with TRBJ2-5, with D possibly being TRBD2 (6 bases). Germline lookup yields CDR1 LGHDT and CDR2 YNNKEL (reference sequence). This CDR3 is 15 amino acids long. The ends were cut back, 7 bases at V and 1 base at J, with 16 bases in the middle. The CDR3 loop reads CASKARGGFQETQYF. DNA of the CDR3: TGTGCCAGCAAAGCCCGTGGGGGGTTCCAAGAGACCCAGTACTTC.

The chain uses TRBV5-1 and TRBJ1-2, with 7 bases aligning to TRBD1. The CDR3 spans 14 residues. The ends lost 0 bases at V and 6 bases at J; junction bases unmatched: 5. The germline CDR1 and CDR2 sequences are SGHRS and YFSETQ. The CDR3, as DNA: TGCGCCAGCAGCTTGGACGGACAGGACAATGGCTACACCTTC. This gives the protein CASSLDGQDNGYTF.

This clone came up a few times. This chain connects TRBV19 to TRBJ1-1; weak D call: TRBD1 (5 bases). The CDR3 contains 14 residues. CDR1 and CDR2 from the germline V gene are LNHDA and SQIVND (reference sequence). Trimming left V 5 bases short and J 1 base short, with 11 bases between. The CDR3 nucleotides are TGTGCCAGTAGTCGGCTGACAGAGAACACTGAAGCTTTCTTT. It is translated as CASSRLTENTEAFF.

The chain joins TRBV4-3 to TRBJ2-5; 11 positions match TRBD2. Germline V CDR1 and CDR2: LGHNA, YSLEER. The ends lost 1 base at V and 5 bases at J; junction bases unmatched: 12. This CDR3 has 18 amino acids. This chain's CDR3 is CASSQVPSTSGIWETQYF. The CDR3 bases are TGCGCCAGCAGCCAAGTCCCCTCGACTAGCGGGATTTGGGAGACCCAGTACTTC.

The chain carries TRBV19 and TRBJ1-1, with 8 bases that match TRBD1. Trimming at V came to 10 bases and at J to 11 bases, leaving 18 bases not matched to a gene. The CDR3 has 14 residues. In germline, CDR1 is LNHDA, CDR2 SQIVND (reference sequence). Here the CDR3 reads CATASQGATGNAFF. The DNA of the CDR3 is TGTGCCACCGCATCGCAGGGGGCTACAGGGAATGCTTTCTTT. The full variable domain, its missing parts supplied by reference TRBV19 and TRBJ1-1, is DGGITQSPKYLFRKEGQNVTLSCEQNLNHDAMYWYRQDPGQGLRLIYYSQIVNDFQKGDIAEGYSVSREKKESFPLTVTSAQKNPTAFYLCATASQGATGNAFFGQGTRLTVV.

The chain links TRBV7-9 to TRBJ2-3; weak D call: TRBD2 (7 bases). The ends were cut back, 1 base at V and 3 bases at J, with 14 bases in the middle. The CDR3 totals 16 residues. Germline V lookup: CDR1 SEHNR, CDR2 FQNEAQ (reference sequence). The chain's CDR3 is CASSLVRGAVTDTQYF. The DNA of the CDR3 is TGTGCCAGCAGCTTAGTTCGGGGGGCCGTGACAGATACGCAGTATTTT.

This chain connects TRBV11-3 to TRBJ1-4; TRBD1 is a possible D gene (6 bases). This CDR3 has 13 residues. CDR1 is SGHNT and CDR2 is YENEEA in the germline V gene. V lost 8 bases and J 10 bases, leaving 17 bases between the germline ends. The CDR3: CASRGGPDGKLFF. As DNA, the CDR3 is TGTGCCAGCCGGGGGGGCCCTGACGGAAAACTGTTTTTT.

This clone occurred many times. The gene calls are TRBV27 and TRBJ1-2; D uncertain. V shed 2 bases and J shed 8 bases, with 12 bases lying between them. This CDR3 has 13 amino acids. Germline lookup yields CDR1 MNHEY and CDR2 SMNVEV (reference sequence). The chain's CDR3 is CASSLAGVGGYTF. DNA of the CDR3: TGTGCCAGCAGTTTAGCCGGGGTAGGAGGCTACACCTTC.

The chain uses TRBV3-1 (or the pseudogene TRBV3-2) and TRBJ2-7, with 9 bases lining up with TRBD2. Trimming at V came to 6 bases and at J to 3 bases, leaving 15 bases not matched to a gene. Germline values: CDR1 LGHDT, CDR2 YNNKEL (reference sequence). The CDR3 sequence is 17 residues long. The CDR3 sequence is CASSQTGVATSGYEQYF. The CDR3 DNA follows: TGTGCCAGCAGTCAAACTGGGGTGGCGACTAGCGGCTACGAGCAGTACTTC.

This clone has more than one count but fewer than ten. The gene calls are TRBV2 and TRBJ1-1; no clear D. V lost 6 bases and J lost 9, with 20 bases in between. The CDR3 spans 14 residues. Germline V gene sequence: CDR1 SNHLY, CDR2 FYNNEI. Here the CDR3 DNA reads TGTGCCAGCAGCCAGCTGGGTAACAGAGACCAAGCTTTCTTT. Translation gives CASSQLGNRDQAFF. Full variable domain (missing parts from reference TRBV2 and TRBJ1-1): EPEVTQTPSHQVTQMGQEVILRCVPISNHLYFYWYRQILGQKVEFLVSFYNNEISEKSEIFDDQFSVERPDGSNFTLKIRSTKLEDSAMYFCASSQLGNRDQAFFGQGTRLTVV.

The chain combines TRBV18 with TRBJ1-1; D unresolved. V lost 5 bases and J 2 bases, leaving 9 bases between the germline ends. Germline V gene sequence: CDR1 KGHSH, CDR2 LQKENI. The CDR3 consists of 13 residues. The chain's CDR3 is CASSVGENTEAFF. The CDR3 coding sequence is TGTGCCAGCTCAGTTGGAGAAAACACTGAAGCTTTCTTT.